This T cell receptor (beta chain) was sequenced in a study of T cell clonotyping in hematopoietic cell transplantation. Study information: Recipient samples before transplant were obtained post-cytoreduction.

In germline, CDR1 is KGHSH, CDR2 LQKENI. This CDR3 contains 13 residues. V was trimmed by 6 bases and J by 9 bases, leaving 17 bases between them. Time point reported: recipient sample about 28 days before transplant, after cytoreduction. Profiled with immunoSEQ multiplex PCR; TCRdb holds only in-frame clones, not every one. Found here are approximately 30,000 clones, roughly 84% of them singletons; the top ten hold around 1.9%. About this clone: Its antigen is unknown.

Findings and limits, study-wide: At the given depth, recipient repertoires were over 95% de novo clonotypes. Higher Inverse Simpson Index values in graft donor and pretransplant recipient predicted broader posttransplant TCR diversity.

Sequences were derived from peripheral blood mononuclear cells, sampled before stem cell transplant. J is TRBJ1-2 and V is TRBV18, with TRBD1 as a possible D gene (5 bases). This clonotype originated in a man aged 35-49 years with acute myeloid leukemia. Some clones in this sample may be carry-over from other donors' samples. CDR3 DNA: TGTGCCAGCTCCCCCGGGACGGATCACCGCTACACCTTC. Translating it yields CASSPGTDHRYTF. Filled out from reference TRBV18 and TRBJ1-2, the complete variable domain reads NAGVMQNPRHLVRRRGQEARLRCSPMKGHSHVYWYRQLPEEGLKFMVYLQKENIIDESGMPKERFSAEFPKEGPSILRIQQVVRGDSAAYFCASSPGTDHRYTFGSGTRLTVV.